The 3 T cell receptor beta chains below all came from one sample that was sequenced in a study of regulatory T cells in long-lasting Graves disease. Described time point: newly diagnosed GD, antithyroid drugs for less than 3 months. Following extraction of RNA from PBMCs, that RNA was used to make the TCR library. According to the study, TCR beta libraries were built with iRepertoire HTBI primers and CDR3-region Arm-PCR. MiXCR, run by TCRdb on the multiplex PCR reads, gives a single entry per CDR3 protein. The sample has around 470,000 distinct CDR3 sequences, less than 15% seen once. In addition, the sample was reused for a study of T cells in Graves' hyperthyroidism and ophthalmopathy.

This sample comprised peripheral blood mononuclear cells (PBMCs), obtained at new diagnosis, from a patient treated with antithyroid drugs. The receptor source for this set is a woman in her 50s with Graves disease.

To note about this clonotype: This is likely an artifact of a read error, given a far larger clone one base away. As the CDR3 is not closed by the conserved phenylalanine or tryptophan, this likely results from a read error. J is TRBJ2-1 and V is TRBV5-5, with D possibly TRBD1 on 6 matching bases. The DNA end is more similar to TRBJ2-5, so the J call may be wrong. This CDR3 spans 14 amino acids. Germline assignment: CDR1 SGHKS and CDR2 YYEKEE (reference sequence). The CDR3 is CASSHAGAQETQYL. The CDR3 DNA sequence: TGTGCCAGCAGCCATGCAGGGGCTCAAGAGACCCAGTACTTG.

This clonotype was observed many times. This sequence joins TRBV7-9 and TRBJ1-6; TRBD1 agrees at 9 bases. There are 15 residues in the CDR3. J lost 8 bases, V lost 5 bases, and 7 bases had no gene match. Germline CDR1 reads SEHNR; CDR2 reads FQNEAQ (reference sequence). CDR3 loop: CASSRQGVRDSPLHF. CDR3 nucleotides: TGTGCCAGCAGCCGACAGGGGGTTCGGGATTCACCCCTCCACTTT.

V usage is TRBV9 and J usage is TRBJ2-2; D might be TRBD2 (5 bases). The CDR3 runs to 15 residues. Germline-derived CDR1 and CDR2 are SGDLS and YYNGEE. V was cut by 2 bases and J by 4 bases, with 12 bases left in between. The CDR3 DNA reads as TGTGCCAGCAGCGTCCATGGAGGTCCCACCGGGGAGCTGTTTTTT. Translated: CASSVHGGPTGELFF. The entire variable domain, with the rest obtained from reference TRBV9 and TRBJ2-2, is as follows: DSGVTQTPKHLITATGQRVTLRCSPRSGDLSVYWYQQSLDQGLQFLIQYYNGEERAKGNILERFSAQQFPDLHSELNLSSLELGDSALYFCASSVHGGPTGELFFGEGSRLTVL.